What follows are 12 T cell receptor beta chains derived from one specimen sequenced in a study of T cells of healthy individuals. TCRdb reprocessed the 5' RACE reads with MiXCR, giving one entry per CDR3 protein. The table shows 100,000 or so distinct CDR3 sequences, with around 17% occurring only once. All receptors derive from a human donor in good health.

The chain has TRBV19 and TRBJ2-2; 7 positions match TRBD2. The CDR3 is 14 residues long. The V gene's germline CDR1 is LNHDA and CDR2 SQIVND (reference sequence). The J segment lost 6 bases and the V segment lost 3 bases, leaving 4 bases of the junction unmatched. Here the CDR3 reads CASSMGGASGELFF. CDR3 DNA sequence: TGTGCCAGTAGTATGGGAGGGGCGTCCGGGGAGCTGTTTTTT.

The chain links TRBV3-1 to TRBJ2-2; 9 bases line up with TRBD2. In germline, CDR1 is LGHDT, CDR2 YNNKEL (reference sequence). The J segment lost 4 bases and the V segment lost 4 bases, leaving 10 bases of the junction unmatched. The CDR3 covers 17 residues. CDR3 DNA sequence: TGTGCCAGCAGCCTCGACGGGCTAGCGGGGACCACCGGGGAGCTGTTTTTT. It yields the protein CASSLDGLAGTTGELFF.

The table lists this clonotype with a few counts. The V and J genes are TRBV20-1 and TRBJ2-1, with 9 bases lining up with TRBD2. Trimming cost V 3 bases and J 7 bases; bases outside gene matches: 13. Germline loops: CDR1 DFQATT, CDR2 SNEGSKA (reference sequence). The CDR3 is 16 amino acids. The DNA of the CDR3 is TGCAGTGCTAGTGTTGCTAGCGGGATTGGGGGGAATGAGCAGTTCTTC. Translating gives CSASVASGIGGNEQFF.

This chain links TRBV6-6 with TRBJ1-1; D is perhaps TRBD1 (6 bases). The CDR3 is made up of 14 amino acids. The V gene lost 11 bases and the J gene lost 0 bases, with 16 bases spanning the gap. CDR1 MNHNY and CDR2 SVGAGI come from the germline V gene (reference sequence). CDR3 coding DNA: TGTGCCGGGGCGGGGGGGCATATGAACACTGAAGCTTTCTTT. Protein product: CAGAGGHMNTEAFF.

In this sample, this clonotype turned up many times. CDR3 sequence reads: CASSLVPGVDTQYF. The DNA for the CDR3 is TGTGCCAGCAGCTTAGTCCCCGGGGTAGATACGCAGTATTTT. The gene calls are TRBV7-9 and TRBJ2-3, with a weak D call TRBD2 (5 bases). V lost 1 base and J lost 5, with 10 bases in between. Per the germline V gene, CDR1 is SEHNR and CDR2 is FQNEAQ (reference sequence). The CDR3 spans 14 residues.

This clonotype was detected many times. This rearrangement joins TRBV20-1 to TRBJ2-3, with 8 bases that match TRBD2. The CDR3 consists of 15 residues. V was clipped by 5 bases and J by 3 bases; unmatched bases: 10. CDR1 DFQATT and CDR2 SNEGSKA come from the germline V gene (reference sequence). CDR3 nucleotides: TGCAGTGCTGAGGACTGGACTAGCCGTACAGATACGCAGTATTTT. Protein: CSAEDWTSRTDTQYF.

The rearrangement uses TRBV3-1 and TRBJ2-5, with unresolved D. Germline CDR1 is LGHDT and CDR2 is YNNKEL (reference sequence). This CDR3 region has 15 residues. Trimming stripped 0 bases from V and 3 bases from J, with 11 bases between. CDR3 sequence (DNA): TGTGCCAGCAGCCAAGAGCGTAGCTTTGAAGAGACCCAGTACTTC. Protein product: CASSQERSFEETQYF.

The table lists this clonotype with a few counts. The chain employs TRBV20-1 and TRBJ2-1; 14 positions match TRBD2. This CDR3 has 16 residues. Germline CDR1 is DFQATT and CDR2 is SNEGSKA (reference sequence). V lost 0 bases, J lost 7 bases, and 5 bases stayed unmatched. The CDR3 DNA follows: TGCAGTGCTAGAGATCAAGGGACTAGCGGGGGAAATGAGCAGTTCTTC. Translation: CSARDQGTSGGNEQFF.

The chain has TRBV7-9 and TRBJ2-1, with D uncertain. This CDR3 contains 14 residues. Trimming removed 5 bases from V and 3 bases from J, with 11 bases in between. Germline-derived CDR1 and CDR2 are SEHNR and FQNEAQ (reference sequence). The CDR3 bases are TGTGCCAGCAGCCCGAACACGATCTACAATGAGCAGTTCTTC. Protein sequence: CASSPNTIYNEQFF. Using reference TRBV7-9 and TRBJ2-1 for the parts outside the CDR3, the full variable domain is DTGVSQNPRHKITKRGQNVTFRCDPISEHNRLYWYRQTLGQGPEFLTYFQNEAQLEKSRLLSDRFSAERPKGSFSTLEIQRTEQGDSAMYLCASSPNTIYNEQFFGPGTRLTVL.

The chain couples TRBV4-3 to TRBJ2-5; TRBD2 matches at 10 bases. The CDR3 loop spans 14 amino acids. Germline V gene sequence: CDR1 LGHNA, CDR2 YSLEER. Unmatched junction bases numbered 0, after V lost 2 bases and J lost 3 bases. CDR3 in amino acids: CASSQLAGEETQYF. The CDR3 DNA reads TGCGCCAGCAGCCAACTAGCGGGAGAAGAGACCCAGTACTTC.

V gene TRBV27 combines with J gene TRBJ1-3; D is perhaps TRBD1 (5 bases). Germline lookup yields CDR1 MNHEY and CDR2 SMNVEV (reference sequence). The CDR3 extends over 13 amino acids. The V end lost 11 bases, the J end lost 1 base, and 12 bases lay between the germline ends. CDR3 in amino acids: CAAGGGSGNTIYF. The CDR3 DNA follows: TGTGCCGCCGGGGGAGGATCTGGAAACACCATATATTTT.

This clonotype was recorded a few times. V usage is TRBV4-3 and J usage is TRBJ1-5; TRBD1 matches at 7 bases. This CDR3 has 16 amino acids. V shed 0 bases, J shed 4 bases, and the junction held 6 bases outside the gene matches. The V gene's germline CDR1 is LGHNA and CDR2 YSLEER. The CDR3 nucleotides read TGCGCCAGCAGCCAAGATCGGGGACAGCTTAATCAGCCCCAGCATTTT. The encoded protein is CASSQDRGQLNQPQHF.